Listed below are T cell receptor beta chains from one sample, sequenced in a study of OX40 agonist ivuxolimab in advanced cancers. The protocol was immunoSEQ multiplex PCR, while the TCRdb copy is restricted to in-frame clones and leaves out a portion. The sample has roughly 100,000 clones, roughly nine tenths seen once. The sample consisted of CD4+ or CD8+ T cells sorted from blood, taken in a trial of the OX40 agonist ivuxolimab. The receptors stem from an adult with an advanced solid tumor such as melanoma, head and neck, liver or kidney cancer. The CDR3 runs from the conserved cysteine through the conserved F or W. A D gene is named only where the DNA matches it firmly. Where a row states a size, it is once, few, many or the class of an expanded clone; other rows omit it.

clone_size	v_call	j_call	d_call	cdr3_aa	cdr3_nt
-	TRBV28	TRBJ1-2	-	CASSLPPHASGYTF	TGTGCCAGCAGTTTACCTCCCCACGCTTCGGGCTACACCTTC
-	TRBV5-5	TRBJ1-5	-	CASSLIPGENSNQPQHF	TGTGCCAGCAGCTTGATCCCAGGGGAGAATAGCAATCAGCCCCAGCATTTT
few	TRBV7-2	TRBJ2-2	-	CASSFSWTDTGELFF	TGTGCCAGCAGCTTCTCCTGGACAGACACCGGGGAGCTGTTTTTT
-	TRBV30	TRBJ1-1	-	CAWSGRGNTEAFF	TGTGCCTGGTCCGGGCGGGGGAACACTGAAGCTTTCTTT
-	TRBV7-9	TRBJ2-7	TRBD1	CASTETGDEQYF	TGTGCCAGCACGGAGACAGGGGACGAGCAGTACTTC
-	TRBV29-1	TRBJ2-7	-	CSVDRGTYEQYF	TGCAGCGTTGATAGGGGGACCTACGAGCAGTACTTC
-	TRBV4-1	TRBJ2-3	-	CASSQGGGGATDTQYF	TGCGCCAGCAGCCAAGGGGGAGGGGGCGCGACAGATACGCAGTATTTT
-	TRBV5-4	TRBJ1-2	-	CASSQDQYTGVYGYTF	TGCGCCAGCAGCCAAGATCAGTATACCGGGGTTTATGGCTACACCTTC
-	TRBV7-2	TRBJ2-3	TRBD1	CASSSGQVSTDTQYF	TGTGCCAGCAGCTCGGGACAGGTTAGCACAGATACGCAGTATTTT
-	TRBV6-5	TRBJ1-2	TRBD1	CASSEEAGGSGYTF	TGTGCCAGCAGTGAAGAGGCAGGGGGATCCGGCTACACCTTC
-	TRBV29-1	TRBJ1-5	-	CSAGAGNQPQHF	TGCAGCGCTGGGGCAGGCAATCAGCCCCAGCATTTT
-	TRBV6-1	TRBJ2-7	-	CASSESFRGAAGGEQYF	TGTGCCAGCAGTGAATCGTTTCGGGGGGCGGCCGGTGGCGAGCAGTACTTC
-	TRBV30	TRBJ2-1	TRBD1	CACRRTGVYMDEQFF	TGTGCCTGCCGACGGACAGGGGTTTACATGGATGAGCAGTTCTTC
-	TRBV5-4	TRBJ2-5	TRBD1	CASKPTGTGQTQYF	TGTGCCAGCAAACCTACCGGGACAGGGCAGACCCAGTACTTC
once	TRBV5-8	TRBJ1-5	TRBD1	CASRTGTATFSNQPQHF	TGTGCCAGCAGGACCGGGACAGCTACTTTTAGCAATCAGCCCCAGCATTTT
-	TRBV19	TRBJ2-1	TRBD2	CASSRTSGGAVDEQFF	TGTGCCAGTAGTCGGACTAGCGGGGGGGCCGTGGATGAGCAGTTCTTC
few	TRBV28	TRBJ1-1	-	CASSYTEAFF	TGTGCCAGCAGTTACACTGAAGCTTTCTTT
-	TRBV6-5	TRBJ2-7	TRBD1	CASIGGQGAYEQYF	TGTGCCAGCATTGGGGGACAGGGAGCCTACGAGCAGTACTTC
-	TRBV9	TRBJ2-5	-	CASSVRDGFQETQYF	TGTGCCAGCAGCGTCCGGGACGGCTTCCAAGAGACCCAGTACTTC
-	TRBV7-8	TRBJ1-5	-	CASSLVGKSNQPQHF	TGTGCCAGCAGCTTAGTGGGGAAGAGCAATCAGCCCCAGCATTTT
once	TRBV11-2	TRBJ2-3	TRBD2	CASSQTSGADTQYF	TGTGCCAGCAGCCAGACTAGCGGCGCAGATACGCAGTATTTT
-	TRBV19	TRBJ2-1	TRBD1	CASSFTGTGVYNEQFF	TGTGCCAGTAGTTTCACCGGGACAGGGGTTTACAATGAGCAGTTCTTC
-	TRBV18	TRBJ2-1	TRBD2	CASSSGGGNNEQFF	TGTGCCAGCTCATCCGGCGGGGGGAACAATGAGCAGTTCTTC
-	TRBV6-5	TRBJ1-2	TRBD1	CASSYGGQGENYGYTF	TGTGCCAGCAGTTACGGGGGACAGGGGGAAAACTATGGCTACACCTTC
-	TRBV7-6	TRBJ2-2	-	CASSFGNTGELFF	TGTGCCAGCAGCTTTGGAAACACCGGGGAGCTGTTTTTT
-	TRBV19	TRBJ1-5	TRBD1	CASSTQGAVNQPQHF	TGTGCCAGTAGCACTCAGGGGGCGGTCAATCAGCCCCAGCATTTT
-	TRBV13	TRBJ2-3	TRBD1	CASSSQGTDTQYF	TGTGCCAGCAGCTCACAGGGGACGGATACGCAGTATTTT
-	TRBV28	TRBJ2-5	-	CASSLFGQGTGETQYF	TGTGCCAGCAGTTTATTTGGCCAGGGGACGGGAGAGACCCAGTACTTC
-	TRBV7-2	TRBJ2-7	-	CASSFQGLGEQYF	TGTGCCAGCAGCTTCCAGGGCCTGGGGGAGCAGTACTTC
few	TRBV27	TRBJ1-5	TRBD1	CASHGGTGSNQPQHF	TGTGCCAGCCATGGAGGGACAGGGAGCAATCAGCCCCAGCATTTT
-	TRBV7-2	TRBJ2-7	-	CASSSLGGNEQYF	TGTGCCAGCAGCTCCCTAGGGGGGAACGAGCAGTACTTC
once	TRBV11-3	TRBJ1-6	-	CASSSMAGSPLHF	TGTGCCAGCAGCTCAATGGCCGGTTCACCCCTCCACTTT
few	TRBV10-1	TRBJ1-2	-	CASSDGFYGYTF	TGCGCCAGCAGTGATGGCTTCTACGGCTACACCTTC
-	TRBV6-5	TRBJ2-7	TRBD1	CASSWDRGYEQYF	TGTGCCAGCAGTTGGGACAGGGGCTACGAGCAGTACTTC
few	TRBV6-4	TRBJ2-3	TRBD2	CASRTLAGSTDTQYF	TGTGCCAGCAGGACCTTAGCGGGGAGCACAGATACGCAGTATTTT
-	TRBV7-2	TRBJ1-5	-	CASSLNSGYNQPQHF	TGTGCCAGCAGCTTAAACAGCGGTTACAATCAGCCCCAGCATTTT
-	TRBV9	TRBJ2-7	-	CASSKAQGRSYEQYF	TGTGCCAGCAGCAAAGCCCAGGGGCGCTCCTACGAGCAGTACTTC
-	TRBV6-5	TRBJ1-6	-	CASSYGGRYSPLHF	TGTGCCAGCAGTTACGGAGGGCGTTATTCACCCCTCCACTTT
-	TRBV11-2	TRBJ1-1	-	CASSLGVALNTEAFF	TGTGCCAGCAGCTTAGGGGTGGCTTTGAACACTGAAGCTTTCTTT
few	TRBV6-6	TRBJ1-2	-	CASSYSGTSNYGYTF	TGTGCCAGCAGTTACTCCGGGACATCGAACTATGGCTACACCTTC
-	TRBV4-1	TRBJ2-1	-	CASSQVDIFSYNEQFF	TGCGCCAGCAGCCAAGTCGACATTTTTTCCTACAATGAGCAGTTCTTC
-	TRBV18	TRBJ2-7	-	CASSPPGRSYEQYF	TGTGCCAGCTCACCGCCGGGACGGTCCTACGAGCAGTACTTC
-	TRBV7-9	TRBJ2-7	-	CASSLSGTTSYEQYF	TGTGCCAGCAGCCTATCCGGGACAACGTCCTACGAGCAGTACTTC
once	TRBV10-3	TRBJ2-3	TRBD1	CAISGITGEFGDTQYF	TGTGCCATCAGTGGCATTACAGGGGAATTCGGGGATACGCAGTATTTT
few	TRBV18	TRBJ1-5	-	CASSRSVDSDQPQHF	TGTGCCAGCTCCCGGTCCGTCGACTCCGACCAGCCCCAGCATTTT
-	TRBV6-6	TRBJ2-2	-	CASSQTKNTGELFF	TGTGCCAGCAGTCAGACTAAAAACACCGGGGAGCTGTTTTTT
-	TRBV5-4	TRBJ2-7	TRBD1	CASSSAGQGAYEQYF	TGTGCCAGCAGCTCCGCCGGACAGGGGGCTTACGAGCAGTACTTC
-	TRBV7-2	TRBJ1-2	-	CASSLEPGHNYGYTF	TGTGCCAGCAGCTTAGAACCGGGACACAACTATGGCTACACCTTC
-	TRBV18	TRBJ1-5	-	CASSQLEGSNQPQHF	TGTGCCAGCTCACAACTGGAGGGTAGCAATCAGCCCCAGCATTTT
-	TRBV11-3	TRBJ2-2	-	CASSPTLLTGNTGELFF	TGTGCCAGCAGCCCTACCCTCTTAACGGGGAACACCGGGGAGCTGTTTTTT
once	TRBV19	TRBJ1-1	-	CASSIISATEAFF	TGTGCCAGTAGTATAATTTCCGCCACTGAAGCTTTCTTT
-	TRBV7-2	TRBJ2-1	-	CASSLHEGTEQFF	TGTGCCAGCAGCTTACACGAAGGGACCGAGCAGTTCTTC
-	TRBV10-3	TRBJ1-2	-	CAISEGVSNNYGYTF	TGTGCCATCAGTGAAGGAGTATCCAATAACTATGGCTACACCTTC
-	TRBV27	TRBJ1-6	-	CASTGAENLFNSPLHF	TGTGCCAGCACCGGCGCAGAAAACCTTTTTAATTCACCCCTCCACTTT
-	TRBV6-5	TRBJ2-7	-	CASSPDRTTYEQYF	TGTGCCAGCAGTCCCGACAGGACAACCTACGAGCAGTACTTC
few	TRBV6-5	TRBJ1-2	-	CASSYRAGHGYTF	TGTGCCAGCAGTTACAGGGCCGGTCATGGCTACACCTTC
-	TRBV9	TRBJ2-7	TRBD1	CASSVTGGDEQYF	TGTGCCAGCAGCGTCACAGGGGGCGACGAGCAGTACTTC
once	TRBV6-1	TRBJ2-7	TRBD1	CASTPGQGEAEQYF	TGTGCCAGCACTCCCGGACAGGGTGAGGCCGAGCAGTACTTC
-	TRBV19	TRBJ2-1	-	CASSMGGTTYNEQFF	TGTGCCAGTAGTATGGGCGGCACAACTTACAATGAGCAGTTCTTC